This TCR beta chain was sequenced in a study of shared clonotypes between healthy human individuals. The study ran the assay at deep level. The authors ran unsorted PBMC replicate PCRs on 250 to 300 ng DNA, about 30,000 T cell genomes. Assay used: immunoSEQ multiplex PCR; TCRdb lists only in-frame clones, some missing. The sample has more than 450,000 clones, approximately 85% seen once. The germline V gene encodes CDR1 MNHNS and CDR2 SASEGT. V was clipped by 5 bases and J by 6 bases, with 10 bases between them. This CDR3 has 13 amino acids. This clone was observed once. Study donors comprised healthy, HIV-negative adults devoid of recent acute infection or vaccination.

Input material: PBMCs. The chain is built from TRBV6-1 and TRBJ2-2; D not resolved. The sequence was obtained from a middle-aged woman in good health. Some clones in this sample may be carry-over from other donors' samples. The CDR3 DNA follows: TGTGCCAGCAGTCAGACCCGGGCCGGGGAGCTGTTTTTT. Residues: CASSQTRAGELFF.